This T cell receptor (delta chain) stems from a study of Vδ1+ human thymocytes. General study results and limits: Many TRG clonotypes were shared between donors; TRD repertoires were essentially private. About 20% of thymic delta-chain sequences were Vdelta2, with few Vdelta3, unlike blood Vdelta1+ controls. In the thymus, TRG and TRD repertoires looked highly polyclonal with Gaussian CDR3 lengths.

Sequences come from RNA converted to cDNA by reverse transcription. Multiplex PCR used pooled V-gene forward primers and a constant-region reverse primer to amplify CDR3s. TCRdb reprocessed the multiplex PCR reads through CATT. The data show just under 55,000 delta-chain clones, 15% to 20% seen once. The table lists this clone with a few counts. Its antigen is still unknown. Thymocytes were sorted as CD3+ TCRVdelta1+ TCRVdelta2- after alphabeta T cell depletion. Purity of the sorted Vdelta1+ thymocytes ranged from 98% to 99.6%. With 3 bases clipped from V and 1 base from J, the junction kept 10 bases outside the gene matches. Looked up from germline, CDR1 is TSWWSYY and CDR2 is QGS. The CDR3 consists of 18 residues.

The sequence came from a boy in the first two years of life who had congenital heart surgery. The chain employs TRDV1 and TRDJ1; 11 bases align to TRDD3. The specimen sequenced was Vdelta1+ gamma-delta thymocytes from the thymus. Subset here: FACS-sorted CD3+ TCRalphabeta- TCRVdelta1+ TCRVdelta2- thymocytes. CDR3 DNA: TGTGCTCTTGGGGACACTTCCTACTGGGGGATAGGCACCGATAAACTCATCTTT. Translation: CALGDTSYWGIGTDKLIF.